The 31 T cell receptor beta chains listed next were all sequenced from one sample in a study of cytomegalovirus exposure and HLA in healthy donors (TCRdb year 2017). Library preparation employed the immunoSEQ multiplex PCR assay. For the multiplex PCR, a mixture combining 60 forward primers for TCR Vbeta segments and 13 reverse primers for TCR Jbeta segments was used. In TCRdb, the immuneACCESS table is reduced to in-frame sequences with V and J assigned. These tables do not hold every clone; where another copy was compared, an unresolved V gene accounts for under half, and the others remain unexplained. A total of roughly 180,000 clones appear in this sample, more than 80% of them only once. Clones ranked in the top ten supply roughly 2.3% of the sample. Material for sequencing was PBMCs. The receptors were gathered from a male donor in good health and CMV-seronegative.

The chain recombines TRBV4-1 with TRBJ2-2; 7 bases agree with TRBD1. V was pared by 4 bases and J by 3 bases, with 14 bases of the junction left unmatched. The length of the CDR3 is 18 residues. The germline CDR1 and CDR2 sequences are MGHRA and YSYEKL. The CDR3 here is CASSPDPQAGGDTGELFF. For the CDR3, the DNA is TGCGCCAGCAGCCCCGATCCCCAGGCAGGGGGAGACACCGGGGAGCTGTTTTTT.

This clone occurred once. This chain uses TRBV27 with TRBJ2-7, with no clear D. V lost 3 bases and J lost 5, with 11 bases in between. This CDR3 is 13 amino acids long. Germline CDR1 is MNHEY and CDR2 is SMNVEV (reference sequence). The CDR3 DNA reads TGTGCCAGCAGTTTTACCGGGTTCAACGAGCAGTACTTC. It yields the protein CASSFTGFNEQYF.

The V and J genes are TRBV5-4 and TRBJ2-5; 10 nucleotides align to TRBD2. The CDR3 is made up of 18 amino acids. Unmatched junction bases numbered 19, after V lost 6 bases and J lost 5 bases. The germline gives CDR1 SGHNT, CDR2 YYREEE (reference sequence). The CDR3 loop is CASNLRDSVAGGPETQYF. CDR3 in DNA: TGTGCCAGCAACCTCCGGGACTCTGTAGCGGGAGGTCCGGAGACCCAGTACTTC.

The chain links TRBV7-8 to TRBJ1-5, with D uncertain. The CDR3 runs to 14 residues. V lost 5 bases and J lost 6, with 14 bases in between. Germline CDR1 and CDR2: SGHVS and FQNEAQ. The CDR3 loop reads CASSGGVMGQPQHF. Here the CDR3 DNA reads TGTGCCAGCAGCGGCGGAGTAATGGGTCAGCCCCAGCATTTT.

This clone was counted only a few times. The gene calls are TRBV6-5 and TRBJ1-1; D is perhaps TRBD1 (6 bases). Trimming shortened V by 5 bases and J by 5 bases, and 12 bases separated the two germline ends. The length of the CDR3 is 13 residues. Per germline, CDR1 MNHEY and CDR2 SVGAGI. CDR3 in DNA: TGTGCCAGCAGTATAGGGGGGGGGACTGAAGCTTTCTTT. Protein sequence: CASSIGGGTEAFF.

This clone came up once. The chain carries TRBV7-2 and TRBJ1-5, with D unresolved. The V and J ends lost 1 base and 6 bases respectively, with 7 bases between them. This CDR3 region has 13 residues. CDR1 SGHTA and CDR2 FQGNSA come from the germline V gene. CDR3 sequence: CASSLGLGQPQHF. CDR3 nucleotide sequence: TGTGCCAGCAGCTTAGGTCTCGGTCAGCCCCAGCATTTT.

The chain recombines TRBV28 with TRBJ2-7, with D tentatively TRBD2 (5 bases). The germline CDR1 and CDR2 sequences are MDHEN and SYDVKM. V was trimmed by 3 bases and J by 1 base, leaving 10 bases between them. This CDR3 is built from 14 residues. CDR3 region: CASSFVGGSYEQYF. The CDR3 bases are TGTGCCAGCAGTTTCGTGGGCGGGTCCTACGAGCAGTACTTC.

Comments on this clone: The same CDR3 arises from other DNA sequences in this sample as well. V usage is TRBV7-2 and J usage is TRBJ2-2; the match to TRBD2 covers 9 bases. The CDR3 consists of 15 residues. The V segment lost 5 bases and the J segment 0 bases; nucleotides outside the gene matches: 1. In germline, CDR1 is SGHTA, CDR2 FQGNSA. CDR3 coding DNA: TGTGCCAGCAGCCCTAGCGGGGCGAACACCGGGGAGCTGTTTTTT. Translating it yields CASSPSGANTGELFF.

This chain uses TRBV5-1 with TRBJ1-4; D is unclear. This CDR3 has 13 residues. The germline V and J ends were trimmed by 4 bases and 8 bases, with 12 bases remaining between them. Germline CDR1 reads SGHRS; CDR2 reads YFSETQ. The chain's CDR3 is CASSPFGREKLFF. The CDR3 DNA reads as TGCGCCAGCAGCCCGTTCGGGAGAGAAAAACTGTTTTTT.

J is TRBJ2-2 and V is TRBV28; a possible D gene is TRBD1 (5 bases). This CDR3 comprises 15 residues. Germline assignment: CDR1 MDHEN and CDR2 SYDVKM. Trimming removed 4 bases at V and 1 base at J, with 10 bases between. The CDR3 region has the DNA TGTGCCAGCAGTTCAGGGTGGAAGAACACCGGGGAGCTGTTTTTT. As protein: CASSSGWKNTGELFF. The full variable domain, its missing parts supplied by reference TRBV28 and TRBJ2-2, is DVKVTQSSRYLVKRTGEKVFLECVQDMDHENMFWYRQDPGLGLRLIYFSYDVKMKEKGDIPEGYSVSREKKERFSLILESASTNQTSMYLCASSSGWKNTGELFFGEGSRLTVL.

The chain recombines TRBV5-4 with TRBJ2-3, with D possibly TRBD2 on 5 matching bases. CDR1 SGHNT and CDR2 YYREEE come from the germline V gene (reference sequence). Trimming took off 0 bases at V and 4 bases at J, with 18 bases between the two ends. The CDR3 extends over 17 amino acids. The CDR3 DNA sequence: TGTGCCAGCAGCTTGGTGTCGAGCCGGGGAATCCCAGATACGCAGTATTTT. It codes for CASSLVSSRGIPDTQYF. The full variable domain, in which reference TRBV5-4 and TRBJ2-3 provide the parts outside the CDR3, is ETGVTQSPTHLIKTRGQQVTLRCSSQSGHNTVSWYQQALGQGPQFIFQYYREEENGRGNFPPRFSGLQFPNYSSELNVNALELDDSALYLCASSLVSSRGIPDTQYFGPGTRLTVL.

The J gene is TRBJ2-1, the V gene TRBV7-2; 9 nucleotides line up with TRBD2. This CDR3 is 15 amino acids long. The J segment lost 8 bases and the V segment lost 3 bases, leaving 8 bases of the junction unmatched. Germline CDR1 SGHTA, CDR2 FQGNSA. In DNA, the CDR3 is TGTGCCAGCAGCTTGCAAGCGGGAGGATGGGATGAGCAGTTCTTC. Translated, it gives CASSLQAGGWDEQFF.

CDR3 nucleotide sequence: TGTGCCAGCAGCACGACGGGTGCTCGCGGATTGAGCACAGATACGCAGTATTTT. It translates to CASSTTGARGLSTDTQYF. This chain connects TRBV5-6 to TRBJ2-3; no firm D call. The V gene lost 4 bases and the J gene lost 0 bases, with 21 bases spanning the gap. Germline CDR1 SGHDT, CDR2 YYEEEE. The CDR3 consists of 18 residues.

The chain uses TRBV7-2 and TRBJ2-3; TRBD2 aligns across 9 bases. Trimming took 7 bases from V and 6 from J; bases not matched to a gene: 14. This CDR3 spans 16 amino acids. From germline, CDR1 is SGHTA and CDR2 FQGNSA. CDR3 loop: CASIHRGRGGGDTQYF. CDR3 bases: TGTGCCAGCATCCACCGGGGGCGGGGGGGCGGGGATACGCAGTATTTT.

The chain recombines TRBV9 with TRBJ2-2; D is undetermined. Germline assignment: CDR1 SGDLS and CDR2 YYNGEE. V shed 1 base and J shed 2 bases, with 9 bases lying between them. The CDR3 is 15 amino acids. CDR3 sequence: CASSVFSDNTGELFF. CDR3 DNA sequence: TGTGCCAGCAGCGTATTCAGCGACAACACCGGGGAGCTGTTTTTT.

The genes are TRBV30 and TRBJ1-1; D remains ambiguous. V shed 7 bases and J shed 1 base, with 13 bases lying between them. Germline V gene data show CDR1 as GTSNPN and CDR2 as SVGIG (reference sequence). This CDR3 region has 13 residues. This CDR3 reads CASSRGENTEAFF. The CDR3, as DNA: TGTGCCTCATCGCGGGGAGAGAACACTGAAGCTTTCTTT.

The chain carries TRBV2 and TRBJ1-4, with a possible D match to TRBD1 (6 bases). CDR3 size: 15 residues. Germline V gene data show CDR1 as SNHLY and CDR2 as FYNNEI. Trimming left V 4 bases short and J 3 bases short, with 12 bases between. The DNA for the CDR3 is TGTGCCAGCAGTGTCCGACAGGTTGCTAATGAAAAACTGTTTTTT. Translation: CASSVRQVANEKLFF.

This clone appeared once. J is TRBJ2-7 and V is TRBV29-1, with 9 bases aligning to TRBD1. Germline CDR1 and CDR2: SQVTM and ANQGSEA. V lost 6 bases to trimming and J lost 0 bases; unmatched junction nucleotides: 3. CDR3 length: 13 amino acids. The DNA of the CDR3 is TGCAGCGTACAGGGGGCTAGCTCCTACGAGCAGTACTTC. As protein: CSVQGASSYEQYF.

The CDR3 DNA reads TGTGCCAGCAGCCAAGGGGTTAATGAAAAACTGTTTTTT. Translating gives CASSQGVNEKLFF. The genes are TRBV11-2 and TRBJ1-4; possibly TRBD1 for D (5 bases). The V end lost 5 bases, the J end lost 4 bases, and 8 bases lay between the germline ends. The CDR3 is made up of 13 amino acids. Germline V CDR1 and CDR2: SGHAT, FQNNGV.

The gene calls are TRBV5-6 and TRBJ2-3, with 10 positions matching TRBD2. The CDR3 runs 16 residues. The ends lost 2 bases at V and 1 base at J; junction bases unmatched: 4. Germline assignment: CDR1 SGHDT and CDR2 YYEEEE. This chain's CDR3 is CASSLLAGGGTDTQYF. CDR3 nucleotides: TGTGCCAGCAGCTTATTAGCGGGAGGAGGCACAGATACGCAGTATTTT.

The chain recombines TRBV9 with TRBJ1-1; D call uncertain. Trimming removed 3 bases from V and 0 bases from J, with 18 bases in between. The CDR3 length is 17 residues. Germline loops: CDR1 SGDLS, CDR2 YYNGEE. The CDR3 DNA follows: TGTGCCAGCAGCGCTAAGCCGCGGGTAGGGATGAACACTGAAGCTTTCTTT. Protein sequence: CASSAKPRVGMNTEAFF.

This clone has a single count. V is TRBV5-4 and J is TRBJ2-3, with 7 bases aligning to TRBD2. Unmatched junction bases numbered 6, after V lost 6 bases and J lost 5 bases. Germline V gene lookup returns CDR1 SGHNT and CDR2 YYREEE (reference sequence). CDR3 length equals 13 residues. CDR3 region: CASTHPGGDTQYF. The CDR3 DNA reads as TGTGCCAGCACCCACCCGGGGGGAGATACGCAGTATTTT.

This clone was counted between two and nine times. The chain recombines TRBV28 with TRBJ2-7; TRBD1 matches 7 bases. Trimming took 3 bases from V and 3 from J; bases not matched to a gene: 5. CDR3 size: 14 residues. Germline CDR1 reads MDHEN; CDR2 reads SYDVKM. CDR3 nucleotides: TGTGCCAGCAGTTTCGGGACAGTTCTCTACGAGCAGTACTTC. Amino acid sequence: CASSFGTVLYEQYF.

This clone was detected only once. The chain combines TRBV15 with TRBJ2-7; weak D call: TRBD1 (5 bases). This CDR3 has 14 residues. V was pared by 1 base and J by 1 base, with 8 bases between. The germline gives CDR1 LNHNV, CDR2 YYDKDF (reference sequence). CDR3: CATSRAQGSYEQYF. As DNA, the CDR3 is TGTGCCACCAGCAGAGCCCAGGGTTCCTACGAGCAGTACTTC.

J is TRBJ1-1 and V is TRBV6-1; D gene ambiguous. The ends were cut back, 2 bases at V and 3 bases at J, with 13 bases in the middle. This CDR3 has 15 residues. CDR1 is MNHNS and CDR2 is SASEGT in the germline V gene. DNA for the CDR3: TGTGCCAGCAGTGAACCCGTAGCGGCGTACACTGAAGCTTTCTTT. It is translated as CASSEPVAAYTEAFF.

The chain combines TRBV5-1 with TRBJ2-7, with D tentatively TRBD1 (6 bases). There are 12 residues in the CDR3. V dropped 4 bases and J dropped 7 bases, with 12 bases sitting between them. Germline loops: CDR1 SGHRS, CDR2 YFSETQ. The CDR3 DNA follows: TGCGCCAGCAGCGACCTACAGGGTGAGCAGTACTTC. Translated: CASSDLQGEQYF. Together with reference TRBV5-1 and TRBJ2-7, the CDR3 gives the full variable domain: KAGVTQTPRYLIKTRGQQVTLSCSPISGHRSVSWYQQTPGQGLQFLFEYFSETQRNKGNFPGRFSGRQFSNSRSEMNVSTLELGDSALYLCASSDLQGEQYFGPGTRLTVT.

The chain's CDR3 is CASSFGQGKPQHF. The CDR3 nucleotides read TGTGCCAGCAGTTTTGGGCAGGGCAAGCCCCAGCATTTT. The V call is TRBV27, the J call TRBJ1-5; maybe TRBD1 (5 bases). The CDR3 extends over 13 amino acids. Trimming pared 3 bases from V and 8 bases from J, leaving 11 bases between. The germline V gene has CDR1 MNHEY and CDR2 SMNVEV (reference sequence).

This chain connects TRBV7-9 to TRBJ2-1, with 10 bases matching TRBD2. CDR1 SEHNR and CDR2 FQNEAQ come from the germline V gene (reference sequence). Trimming removed 5 bases from V and 7 bases from J; junction bases left unmatched: 8. There are 15 residues in the CDR3. DNA for the CDR3: TGTGCCAGCAGCCAGTCTAGCGGGAGTTGGAATGAGCAGTTCTTC. Translated: CASSQSSGSWNEQFF.

The V call is TRBV18, the J call TRBJ2-2; 12 positions agree with TRBD2. The CDR3 loop spans 17 amino acids. Germline V lookup: CDR1 KGHSH, CDR2 LQKENI. V dropped 3 bases and J dropped 5; count of bases not matched to a gene: 7. The DNA of the CDR3 is TGTGCCAGCTCACCTCCGGGACTAGCGGGTCATACCGGGGAGCTGTTTTTT. Protein sequence: CASSPPGLAGHTGELFF. The whole variable domain, remainder taken from reference TRBV18 and TRBJ2-2, is NAGVMQNPRHLVRRRGQEARLRCSPMKGHSHVYWYRQLPEEGLKFMVYLQKENIIDESGMPKERFSAEFPKEGPSILRIQQVVRGDSAAYFCASSPPGLAGHTGELFFGEGSRLTVL.

The V call is TRBV6-5, the J call TRBJ2-5; 9 bases are a match to TRBD1. The assigned J gene may be wrong: the sequence end matches TRBJ2-7 better. CDR3 length: 13 amino acids. Germline V lookup: CDR1 MNHEY, CDR2 SVGAGI. In nucleotides, the CDR3 is TGTGCCAGCAGCCGGGACAGGGACTACGAGCAGTACTTC. This translates into CASSRDRDYEQYF.

The gene calls are TRBV27 and TRBJ1-2; 10 bases align to TRBD1. CDR1 MNHEY and CDR2 SMNVEV come from the germline V gene (reference sequence). Unmatched junction bases numbered 16, after V lost 5 bases and J lost 7 bases. The CDR3 has 17 residues. The CDR3 reads CASSRPDRDRGDSGYTF. The CDR3 DNA reads as TGTGCCAGCAGTCGCCCCGACCGGGACAGGGGAGATTCTGGCTACACCTTC.